These T cell receptor beta chains were read from a single sample in a study of spatial heterogeneity in lung cancer. TCRdb analysed the 5' RACE reads with MiXCR anew, one entry per CDR3 protein. This table has 39,000 or so distinct CDR3 sequences, 6.5% to 9% appearing once. The sample here was PBMCs, taken at surgery. These receptors all stem from a male donor with early-stage non-small cell lung cancer. The CDR3 runs from the conserved cysteine through the conserved F or W. Fields, in order: CDR3 DNA, CDR3 protein, D gene, clone size, J gene, V gene. D genes are given only for firm matches. Clone size appears in some rows only: once, few, many, or a class for an expanded clone.

CDR3nt: TGTGCCAGCAGTGAGGGGGTTTACAATGAGCAGTTCTTC
CDR3aa: CASSEGVYNEQFF
d_gene: -
abundance: many
j_gene: TRBJ2-1
v_gene: TRBV27

CDR3nt: TGCAGTGCTAGAAGAGAAATCGGGGAGCTGTTTTTT
CDR3aa: CSARREIGELFF
d_gene: -
abundance: -
j_gene: TRBJ2-2
v_gene: TRBV20-1

CDR3nt: TGTGCCAGCAGTTTAGTGCAGGGTACTGAAGCTTTCTTT
CDR3aa: CASSLVQGTEAFF
d_gene: -
abundance: once
j_gene: TRBJ1-1
v_gene: TRBV27

CDR3nt: TGTGCCATCACCGAGGAATACTACAATGAGCAGTTCTTC
CDR3aa: CAITEEYYNEQFF
d_gene: -
abundance: many
j_gene: TRBJ2-1
v_gene: TRBV10-3

CDR3nt: TGTGCTAGTGGTACCGGACAGGGTGGCAGCTCCTACAATGAGCAGTTCTTC
CDR3aa: CASGTGQGGSSYNEQFF
d_gene: TRBD1
abundance: many
j_gene: TRBJ2-1
v_gene: TRBV12-5

CDR3nt: TGTGCCAGCTCACCGAGGACCGGAGTAGACTATGGCTACACCTTC
CDR3aa: CASSPRTGVDYGYTF
d_gene: -
abundance: many
j_gene: TRBJ1-2
v_gene: TRBV18

CDR3nt: TGTGCCAGCTCAGAGGGACAGGACCCTGAAGCTTTCTTT
CDR3aa: CASSEGQDPEAFF
d_gene: TRBD1
abundance: many
j_gene: TRBJ1-1
v_gene: TRBV18

CDR3nt: TGTGCCAGCTCACGAAGCGGGGGGGCCAGGACAGATACGCAGTATTTT
CDR3aa: CASSRSGGARTDTQYF
d_gene: TRBD2
abundance: many
j_gene: TRBJ2-3
v_gene: TRBV18

CDR3nt: TGTGCCAGCATCTCCTCGGGACAGGGGTACAGTGAGCAGTTCTTC
CDR3aa: CASISSGQGYSEQFF
d_gene: TRBD1
abundance: many
j_gene: TRBJ2-1
v_gene: TRBV6-2/TRBV6-3

CDR3nt: TGTGCCAGCAGTTCGCCCCTGATACCGGCCTACAATGAGCAGTTCTTC
CDR3aa: CASSSPLIPAYNEQFF
d_gene: -
abundance: few
j_gene: TRBJ2-1
v_gene: TRBV28

CDR3nt: TGTGCCAGCATGGGGAATGAAAAACTGTTTTTT
CDR3aa: CASMGNEKLFF
d_gene: -
abundance: many
j_gene: TRBJ1-4
v_gene: TRBV6-6

CDR3nt: TGTGCCAGCAGCTCAAGCCAGGGGAGAGACACTGAAGCTTTCTTT
CDR3aa: CASSSSQGRDTEAFF
d_gene: -
abundance: many
j_gene: TRBJ1-1
v_gene: TRBV9

CDR3nt: TGCGCCAGCAGCCAAGGGCCGATTACCGGGGAGCTGTTTTTT
CDR3aa: CASSQGPITGELFF
d_gene: -
abundance: many
j_gene: TRBJ2-2
v_gene: TRBV4-3

CDR3nt: TGTGCCTGGAGTCTATCGACCGGGGGCAATCAGCCCCAGCATTTT
CDR3aa: CAWSLSTGGNQPQHF
d_gene: -
abundance: once
j_gene: TRBJ1-5
v_gene: TRBV30

CDR3nt: TGTGCCAGCAGTTACTCATTTCGGGCCACGAAAAATAATTCACCCCTCCACTTT
CDR3aa: CASSYSFRATKNNSPLHF
d_gene: -
abundance: many
j_gene: TRBJ1-6
v_gene: TRBV6-2/TRBV6-3

CDR3nt: TGTGCCAGCAGAAATAGTCACACCATATATTTT
CDR3aa: CASRNSHTIYF
d_gene: -
abundance: -
j_gene: TRBJ1-3
v_gene: TRBV6-5

CDR3nt: TGTGCCACCAGCCGACACTCGGATCAGCCCCAGCATTTT
CDR3aa: CATSRHSDQPQHF
d_gene: -
abundance: many
j_gene: TRBJ1-5
v_gene: TRBV24-1

CDR3nt: TGTGCCAGTAGTCCGACAGGGGGCAATCAGCCCCAGCATTTT
CDR3aa: CASSPTGGNQPQHF
d_gene: TRBD1
abundance: -
j_gene: TRBJ1-5
v_gene: TRBV19

CDR3nt: TGTGCCAGCAGCCAAGATGCAGTAGCCTCTGGAAACACCATATATTTT
CDR3aa: CASSQDAVASGNTIYF
d_gene: -
abundance: many
j_gene: TRBJ1-3
v_gene: TRBV4-2

CDR3nt: TGTGCCAGCAGCAAGACCATGGAGGACACTGAAGCTTTCTTT
CDR3aa: CASSKTMEDTEAFF
d_gene: -
abundance: few
j_gene: TRBJ1-1
v_gene: TRBV7-9

CDR3nt: TGTGCCATCTGGGGAGGACTCGAAAACACTGAAGCTTTCTTT
CDR3aa: CAIWGGLENTEAFF
d_gene: -
abundance: many
j_gene: TRBJ1-1
v_gene: TRBV10-3

CDR3nt: TGCGCCAGCAGCCAAGGGCCGGGACAGACCTCCACAGATACGCAGTATTTT
CDR3aa: CASSQGPGQTSTDTQYF
d_gene: TRBD1
abundance: few
j_gene: TRBJ2-3
v_gene: TRBV4-1

CDR3nt: TGTGCCAGCAGCTCTAGGACGGGCGTCACTGAAGCTTTCTTT
CDR3aa: CASSSRTGVTEAFF
d_gene: -
abundance: few
j_gene: TRBJ1-1
v_gene: TRBV7-3

CDR3nt: TGTGCCAGCAGCAAAGAGAACAGGGGGAACACTGAAGCTTTCTTT
CDR3aa: CASSKENRGNTEAFF
d_gene: -
abundance: many
j_gene: TRBJ1-1
v_gene: TRBV21-1

CDR3nt: TGTGCCACCCAAGGGGGTATCAACACCGGGGAGCTGTTTTTT
CDR3aa: CATQGGINTGELFF
d_gene: -
abundance: few
j_gene: TRBJ2-2
v_gene: TRBV18

CDR3nt: TGTGCCAGCAGAACCGGGACTGCAAGAGAGACCCAGTACTTC
CDR3aa: CASRTGTARETQYF
d_gene: -
abundance: -
j_gene: TRBJ2-5
v_gene: TRBV27

CDR3nt: TGTGCCACCAGTGATCGGGACAGGGGGTACTTTGGTGGCACCGGGGAGCTGTTTTTT
CDR3aa: CATSDRDRGYFGGTGELFF
d_gene: TRBD1
abundance: -
j_gene: TRBJ2-2
v_gene: TRBV24-1